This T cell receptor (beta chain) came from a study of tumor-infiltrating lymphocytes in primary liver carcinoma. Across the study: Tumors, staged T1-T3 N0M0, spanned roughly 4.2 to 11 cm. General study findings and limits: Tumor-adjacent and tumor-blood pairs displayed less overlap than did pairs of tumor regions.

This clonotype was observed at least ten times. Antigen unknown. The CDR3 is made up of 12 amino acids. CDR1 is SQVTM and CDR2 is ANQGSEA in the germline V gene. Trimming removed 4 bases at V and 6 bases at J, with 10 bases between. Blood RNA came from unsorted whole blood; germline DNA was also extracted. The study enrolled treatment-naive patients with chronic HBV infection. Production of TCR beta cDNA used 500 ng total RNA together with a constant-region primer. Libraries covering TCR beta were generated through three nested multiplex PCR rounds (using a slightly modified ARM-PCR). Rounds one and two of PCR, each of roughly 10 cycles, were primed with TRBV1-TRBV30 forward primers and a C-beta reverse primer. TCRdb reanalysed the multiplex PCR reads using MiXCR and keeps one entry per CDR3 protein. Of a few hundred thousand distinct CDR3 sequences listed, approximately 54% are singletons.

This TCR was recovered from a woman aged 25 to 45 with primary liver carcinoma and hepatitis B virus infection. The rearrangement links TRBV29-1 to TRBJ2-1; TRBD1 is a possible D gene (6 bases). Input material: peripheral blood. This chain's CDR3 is CSVGRGSNEQFF. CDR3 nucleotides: TGCAGCGTTGGCAGGGGCAGCAATGAGCAGTTCTTC.